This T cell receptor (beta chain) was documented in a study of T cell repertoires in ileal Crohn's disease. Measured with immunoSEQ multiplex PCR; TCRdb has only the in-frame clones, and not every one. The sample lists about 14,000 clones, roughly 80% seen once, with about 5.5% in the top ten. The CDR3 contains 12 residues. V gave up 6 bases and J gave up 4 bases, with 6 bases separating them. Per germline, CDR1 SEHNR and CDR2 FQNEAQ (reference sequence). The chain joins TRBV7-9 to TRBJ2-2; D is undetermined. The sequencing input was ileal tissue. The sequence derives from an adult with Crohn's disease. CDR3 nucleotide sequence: TGTGCCAGCAGTTCTAGCACCGGGGAGCTGTTTTTT. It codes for CASSSSTGELFF.